This TCR beta chain stems from a study of identical twins listed by TCRdb under 2016. Study-level background: The study deep-sequenced TCR alpha and beta repertoires from monozygotic twins, unrelated adults of various ages and cord blood to test whether fetal clonotypes persist. To rule out contamination, replicate twin experiments were performed at different times with different library preparation protocols.

Only healthy Caucasian donors were included. Three pairs of female monozygotic twins, all aged roughly 18 to 29 years, were included in the twin cohort. Miltenyi CD45RO+ enrichment and human naive T-cell isolation kits were used to isolate memory (CD45RO+) and naive T cells from PBMC. Turning to this clonotype: Its antigen remains undetermined. There are no base qualities to consult, and no much larger clone falls within one base.

The study at large found these results: Invariant T cells such as MAIT and iNKT could partly confound zero-insertion analyses, although diverse VJ usage argued against such confounding for most clonotypes. Because the same donors could not be followed over many years, the conclusions relied on cross-sectional statistical analysis. A weaker excess of twin sharing was found in beta out-of-frame sequences because the signal-to-noise ratio was lowered by fewer shared sequences. Abundant cord blood beta clonotypes had fewer insertions, young adult naive repertoires showed a similar but weaker trend, and memory repertoires showed no such trend. Compared with coincidental sharing between unrelated individuals, an excess of low generation-probability sequences was observed among out-of-frame TCR alpha sequences shared between twins. Recombination models systematically underestimated out-of-frame TCR alpha sharing in monozygotic twins but agreed with sharing between unrelated individuals.

Libraries were built with 5' RACE. Sequencing instrument: Illumina HiSeq 2000. A universal primer binding site was added through template switching, and the final cDNA carried a unique molecular identifier so that TCR cDNA molecules could be counted accurately. Specific primers in the conserved constant-segment region were used to synthesize first-strand cDNA for the TCR alpha and beta chains. To control for contamination, every cDNA library carried two barcodes: a SMART-Mk sample barcode plus Illumina barcodes. TruSeq adapter sequences and Illumina sample barcodes were added in two successive PCR steps. TCR alpha and beta cDNA libraries were sequenced on the Illumina HiSeq platform with custom primers. Turning to the authors' computational methods: MiGEC processed the raw reads to extract unique molecular identifiers, while MiXCR was used to determine the CDR3 positions. For each individual, recombination models were inferred using an EM algorithm with the repgenHMM and IGoR tools. Shared clonotype analysis was performed with the tcR package in R, normalizing sharing by the product of cloneset sizes. To study raw recombination without the effects of thymic and clonal selection, out-of-frame nonproductive sequences were analyzed. TCRdb's own reprocessing of the public reads used fastp at Q25 and MiXCR and kept productive beta chains. Rows are combined by CDR3 protein, so each entry shows the most common genes and DNA. TCRdb's processing, not the authors' own work, is the source of the V and J calls. The sample records 240,000 or so distinct CDR3 sequences, approximately 7% of which are singletons. The leading ten clones occupy roughly 3.4% of the sample.

V is reduced by 5 bases and J by 9 bases, leaving a spacing of 19 bases between them. Via the germline V gene, CDR1 is SGHVS and CDR2 FQNEAQ. CDR3 length: 14 amino acids, cysteine to phenylalanine. CDR3 DNA only is kept here, 42 bases in frame from base 1. A further study also used this sample, focusing on yellow fever vaccine responses in identical twins. As that second paper reports: According to the authors, in identical twins the way T cells responded to vaccination appeared partly convergent and partly personalized. In the study, vaccine-responding T cell clones were precisely tracked in identical twins.

The specimen sequenced was memory (CD45RO+) T cells sorted from blood. The cell subset or site label corresponds to: CD45RO+ enriched T cells. This chain joins TRBV7-8 to TRBJ1-2; the D gene lacks a confident call. The TCR was taken from a woman aged 18-29 years in good health. The DNA sequence follows: TGTGCCAGCAGCGCAAGTCCTGGGCGGTATAGCTACACCTTC. Translation gives CASSASPGRYSYTF.